Detailed here is one TCR beta chain. Its antigen remains unidentified. It has no much larger one-base neighbor in the sample; base qualities were not kept. The library was built by means of the immunoSEQ multiplex PCR assay. The table comes from immuneACCESS by way of TCRdb, which keeps in-frame sequences with V and J called. Part of the clones is missing from these tables; in studies checked, under half for an unresolved V gene and the rest for unknown reasons. The sample records about 120,000 clones, about 91% of which are singletons. The biggest ten clones account for 3.4% of the sample. V is shortened by 3 bases, J by 4 bases, and the region joining them spans 15 bases. The CDR3, from cysteine to phenylalanine, totals 15 residues. CDR3 DNA is the only sequence kept; it has 45 bases, read in frame from the first base. Looking up the germline V gene yields CDR1 SGDLS and CDR2 YYNGEE. The source of the sample is a study of control samples from healthy donors and cancer patients (dated by TCRdb to the early 2020s).

Sequencing was done on a sample of blood. The clonotype originates from a man aged 35 to 55 in good health. Here the chain combines TRBV9 and TRBJ2-3, with TRBD1 perhaps the D gene, on 6 matching bases. In nucleotide form, the sequence is TGTGCCAGCAGCGCACTTAAGGGGGACGCAGATACGCAGTATTTT. It specifies CASSALKGDADTQYF. Extended through the reference TRBV9 and TRBJ2-3 proteins, this CDR3 yields the full variable domain: DSGVTQTPKHLITATGQRVTLRCSPRSGDLSVYWYQQSLDQGLQFLIQYYNGEERAKGNILERFSAQQFPDLHSELNLSSLELGDSALYFCASSALKGDADTQYFGPGTRLTVL.